This TCR beta chain originates from a study of beta chain features in type 1 diabetes. Study-level background: Healthy donors and patients had similar age, gender and cell yields.

Trimming removed 9 bases from V and 2 bases from J; junction bases left unmatched: 10. CDR3 length: 16 residues. CDR1 SEHNR and CDR2 FQNEAQ come from the germline V gene (reference sequence). Each donor gave one heparinised blood draw averaging about 110 mL. All of the isolated RNA was reverse transcribed, so expressed TCRB transcripts were sequenced. Assay used: immunoSEQ multiplex PCR; TCRdb lists only in-frame clones, some missing. The sample includes a few hundred thousand clones, approximately 13% seen only once; the top ten take roughly 0.015%. A remark on this clone: The antigen is not known.

Overall study results and limits: A closer apparent resemblance between naive, central memory and Treg TCRB repertoires was seen in patients than in healthy donors. TCRB CDR3 length was moderately but significantly reduced in all four CD4+ subsets of Type 1 diabetes patients.

Input material: naive CD4+ T cells from blood. This receptor was taken from a woman under 30 with type 1 diabetes. This chain uses TRBV7-9 with TRBJ2-1, with TRBD2 matching 10 bases. The CDR3 DNA reads as TGTGCCAGTTCACTCAGCGGGAGGGCCCCCTACAATGAGCAGTTCTTC. Amino acids: CASSLSGRAPYNEQFF. Complete variable domain (other parts from reference TRBV7-9 and TRBJ2-1): DTGVSQNPRHKITKRGQNVTFRCDPISEHNRLYWYRQTLGQGPEFLTYFQNEAQLEKSRLLSDRFSAERPKGSFSTLEIQRTEQGDSAMYLCASSLSGRAPYNEQFFGPGTRLTVL.